A selection of T cell receptor beta chains follows, all from one sample in a study of blood T cells in healthy people across ages. Via MiXCR, TCRdb re-called the 5' RACE reads, giving one row per CDR3 protein. The sample lists 1.5 million to 2 million distinct CDR3 sequences, about 39% occurring once. Sequencing input: blood. The receptors originated from a human donor in good health. Each CDR3 is given with its conserved first and last residue. Fields, in order: J gene, V gene, D gene, clone size, CDR3 DNA, CDR3 protein. The D gene is left open where the match is weak. Size tells how often a clone was seen (once, few, many) or the class of an expanded clone, and some rows leave it out.

TRBJ2-4 TRBV11-2 TRBD1 - TGTGCCAGCAGCGACAGACAGGGGGCGGACATTCAGTACTTC CASSDRQGADIQYF
TRBJ2-7 TRBV29-1 - once TGCAGCGTTGCCAGCGGTATTTACAATGAGCAGTACTTC CSVASGIYNEQYF
TRBJ2-5 TRBV11-2 TRBD1 few TGTGCCAGCAGCTTGGGGACAGGGTCCCCCCAAGAGACCCAGTACTTC CASSLGTGSPQETQYF
TRBJ2-1 TRBV19 - - TGTGCCAGTAGTTCGGAAATTGGGGTCTACAATGAGCAGTTCTTC CASSSEIGVYNEQFF
TRBJ1-6 TRBV4-1 - few TGCGCCAGCAGCCAAGATTTCGGACAGCCGGCACCCCTCCACTTT CASSQDFGQPAPLHF
TRBJ2-5 TRBV28 TRBD1 - TGTGCCAGCAGTTTATCCCGGACAGGCCAAGAGACCCAGTACTTC CASSLSRTGQETQYF
TRBJ2-7 TRBV6-2/TRBV6-3 TRBD1 few TGTGCCAGCAGATCCGCTCGACAGGGATTGGGCTACGAGCAGTACTTC CASRSARQGLGYEQYF
TRBJ2-4 TRBV29-1 TRBD1 many TGCAGCGTGACCTATCCTCCGGGACAGAACATTCAGTACTTC CSVTYPPGQNIQYF
TRBJ2-1 TRBV6-6 - - TGTGCCGGCAGTCCTTCGGGGAATGAGCAGTTCTTC CAGSPSGNEQFF
TRBJ2-3 TRBV7-2 TRBD2 few TGTGCCAGCAGCTTTCCCGCGGGACTAGCGCGCACAGATACGCAGTATTTT CASSFPAGLARTDTQYF